This note documents a single TCR beta chain sequence. Participants came from roughly 23 US areas, aged about 18 to 89 years. Two consecutive negative NP/OP PCR tests, clearance, or resolved symptoms defined Cohort 3 recovery. This entry comes from a study of blood T cell repertoires in COVID-19. The protocol was immunoSEQ multiplex PCR, while the TCRdb copy is restricted to in-frame clones and leaves out a portion. The sample carries about 300,000 clones, 70% to 90% recorded once. The CDR3 sequence is 13 residues long. Per germline, CDR1 SQVTM and CDR2 ANQGSEA. V was cut by 4 bases and J by 1 base, with 11 bases left in between.

The TCR originated in a man aged 30 to 45 who had recovered from COVID-19. The sequencing input was PBMCs or T cells enriched from blood (not recorded which). This chain links TRBV29-1 with TRBJ2-7, with D maybe TRBD2 (5 bases). This CDR3 is CSVGTARSYEQYF. CDR3 DNA sequence: TGCAGCGTTGGGACTGCTCGATCCTACGAGCAGTACTTC.